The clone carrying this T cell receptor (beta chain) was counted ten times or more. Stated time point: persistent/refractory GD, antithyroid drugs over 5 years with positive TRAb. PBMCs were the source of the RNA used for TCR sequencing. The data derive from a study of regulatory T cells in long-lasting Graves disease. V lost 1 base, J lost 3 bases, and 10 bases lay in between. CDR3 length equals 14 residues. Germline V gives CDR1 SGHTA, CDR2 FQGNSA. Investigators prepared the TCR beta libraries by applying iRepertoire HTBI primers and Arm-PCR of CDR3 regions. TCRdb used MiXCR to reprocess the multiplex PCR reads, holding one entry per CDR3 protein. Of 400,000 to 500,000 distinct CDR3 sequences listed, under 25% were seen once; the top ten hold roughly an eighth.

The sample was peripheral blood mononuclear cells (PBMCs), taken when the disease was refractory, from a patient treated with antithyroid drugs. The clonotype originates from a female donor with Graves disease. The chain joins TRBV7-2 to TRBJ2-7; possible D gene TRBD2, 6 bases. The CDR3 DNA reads TGTGCCAGCAGCTTAGGCAAGGACTACTACGAGCAGTACTTC. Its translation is CASSLGKDYYEQYF.